The 12 T cell receptor beta chains below were found in one sample sequenced in a study of blood T cell repertoires in COVID-19. The protocol was immunoSEQ multiplex PCR, while the TCRdb copy is restricted to in-frame clones and leaves out a portion. The repertoire has roughly 200,000 clones, about nine tenths of them found once; the top ten carry approximately 1.5%. Sequenced sample: peripheral blood. The receptors shown here come from a man younger than 35 with active or convalescent COVID-19.

This chain uses TRBV7-8 with TRBJ1-1; TRBD1 might be the D (5 bases). V dropped 6 bases and J dropped 12 bases, with 20 bases sitting between them. The CDR3 has 13 residues. Germline lookup yields CDR1 SGHVS and CDR2 FQNEAQ. Here the CDR3 reads CASRKRGAVETFF. Here the CDR3 DNA reads TGTGCCAGCAGGAAAAGGGGCGCGGTCGAGACTTTCTTT.

The CDR3 region is CASSLGRVDGYTF. The CDR3 nucleotides read TGTGCCAGCAGCTTAGGCAGGGTGGACGGCTACACCTTC. The chain joins TRBV7-2 to TRBJ1-2, with a weak D call TRBD1 (5 bases). The CDR3 is 13 residues long. The germline V gene encodes CDR1 SGHTA and CDR2 FQGNSA. The V end was cut by 1 base, the J end by 8 bases, with 11 bases between. The full variable domain, completed using reference TRBV7-2 and TRBJ1-2, is GAGVSQSPSNKVTEKGKDVELRCDPISGHTALYWYRQSLGQGLEFLIYFQGNSAPDKSGLPSDRFSAERTGGSVSTLTIQRTQQEDSAVYLCASSLGRVDGYTFGSGTRLTVV.

This clone was observed a handful of times. The rearrangement joins TRBV7-8 to TRBJ2-1, with a possible D match to TRBD2 (5 bases). The germline V gene has CDR1 SGHVS and CDR2 FQNEAQ. Trimming took 1 base from V and 7 from J, leaving 14 bases between them. The CDR3 covers 15 residues. CDR3 residues: CASSLDDSSGNEQFF. CDR3 nucleotides: TGTGCCAGCAGCTTAGACGATTCGTCGGGGAATGAGCAGTTCTTC.

This clone was seen only a few times. The V gene is TRBV7-9, the J gene TRBJ2-5; 10 bases align to TRBD2. The V segment lost 0 bases and the J segment 6 bases; nucleotides outside the gene matches: 4. Germline V gene sequence: CDR1 SEHNR, CDR2 FQNEAQ (reference sequence). The CDR3 consists of 15 residues. The CDR3 DNA is TGTGCCAGCAGCTTAGCTCTAGCGGGAGCGCAGACCCAGTACTTC. This encodes CASSLALAGAQTQYF.

Only one count was recorded for this clone. The genes are TRBV2 and TRBJ2-2; TRBD2 matches 8 bases. J lost 4 bases, V lost 7 bases, and 5 bases had no gene match. The CDR3 consists of 14 residues. Germline V gene data show CDR1 as SNHLY and CDR2 as FYNNEI. The CDR3 DNA is TGTGCCAGCACGGGAGGGTGGGGCACCGGGGAGCTGTTTTTT. As protein: CASTGGWGTGELFF.

The chain is built from TRBV7-8 and TRBJ1-5, with 9 bases that match TRBD1. V lost 1 base and J lost 6; bases outside the gene matches: 4. In germline, CDR1 is SGHVS, CDR2 FQNEAQ. This CDR3 comprises 15 residues. This CDR3 is CASSLEGDRAQPQHF. The CDR3 nucleotides read TGTGCCAGCAGCTTAGAGGGGGACAGGGCTCAGCCCCAGCATTTT.

V is TRBV18 and J is TRBJ1-1, with D unresolved. The CDR3 extends over 15 amino acids. Germline loops: CDR1 KGHSH, CDR2 LQKENI. Trimming took 3 bases from V and 4 from J, leaving 15 bases between them. This chain's CDR3 is CASSPTNGRVTEAFF. The DNA for the CDR3 is TGTGCCAGCTCACCGACGAACGGGAGGGTCACTGAAGCTTTCTTT.

This chain links TRBV19 with TRBJ2-5; 8 bases fit TRBD1. This CDR3 region has 15 residues. Germline CDR1 and CDR2: LNHDA and SQIVND (reference sequence). Trimming at V came to 4 bases and at J to 4 bases, leaving 8 bases not matched to a gene. CDR3: CASSTRTGTGETQYF. CDR3 in DNA: TGTGCCAGTAGTACAAGGACAGGGACGGGAGAGACCCAGTACTTC.

The V call is TRBV6-5, the J call TRBJ2-7, with 11 positions matching TRBD2. This CDR3 has 14 amino acids. The V gene end was trimmed by 8 bases and the J gene end by 2 bases; junction bases not matched to a gene: 5. Germline loops: CDR1 MNHEY, CDR2 SVGAGI. DNA for the CDR3: TGTGCCAGCGGAAGACTAGCGGGGACCTACGAGCAGTACTTC. It yields the protein CASGRLAGTYEQYF.

The chain has TRBV24-1 and TRBJ1-2, with a weak D call TRBD1 (6 bases). V shed 9 bases and J shed 4 bases, with 14 bases lying between them. The CDR3 is 13 residues long. In germline, CDR1 is KGHDR, CDR2 SFDVKD. The CDR3 reads CATSQGQFYGYTF. The CDR3 region has the DNA TGTGCCACCTCCCAAGGACAGTTCTATGGCTACACCTTC.

The gene calls are TRBV6-6 and TRBJ2-5; 11 bases fit TRBD2. The CDR3 extends over 16 amino acids. Losses at the gene ends were 2 bases for V and 3 bases for J; bases not matched to a gene: 5. CDR1 MNHNY and CDR2 SVGAGI come from the germline V gene (reference sequence). The CDR3 bases are TGTGCCAGCAGTTACGGGTTAGCGGGGGGGGAAGAGACCCAGTACTTC. It is translated as CASSYGLAGGEETQYF.

This chain joins TRBV7-6 and TRBJ1-2; 7 nucleotides agree with TRBD1. Germline CDR1 and CDR2: SGHVS and FNYEAQ. This CDR3 is 15 amino acids long. V was pared by 5 bases and J by 5 bases, with 11 bases of the junction left unmatched. CDR3 coding DNA: TGTGCCAGCAGCCCGGAACCGGGACAGAGTTATGGCTACACCTTC. As protein: CASSPEPGQSYGYTF. Full variable domain (missing parts from reference TRBV7-6 and TRBJ1-2): GAGVSQSPRYKVTKRGQDVALRCDPISGHVSLYWYRQALGQGPEFLTYFNYEAQQDKSGLPNDRFSAERPEGSISTLTIQRTEQRDSAMYRCASSPEPGQSYGYTFGSGTRLTVV.